This T cell receptor beta chain is drawn from a study of human T cells and chemical hapten exposure. TCRdb reanalysed the RACE reads using MiXCR and keeps one entry per CDR3 protein. Among around 200,000 distinct CDR3 sequences listed, about 25% were seen once. This clonotype turned up a few times. The CDR3 spans 16 residues. V lost 5 bases, J lost 5 bases, and 19 bases lay in between. Germline V lookup: CDR1 SEHNR, CDR2 FQNEAQ (reference sequence). The time point denotes: patch test 3, about 24 weeks after DPC sensitization. Treatment denoted: therapeutic diphenylcyclopropenone sensitization with weekly scalp DPC. Total RNA came from unfractionated whole blood.

V is TRBV7-9 and J is TRBJ2-1; D perhaps matches TRBD1 (9 bases). Sequencing was performed on whole blood, taken in connection with sensitization to the hapten diphenylcyclopropenone (DPC). The receptor comes from a woman aged 40 to 55 with alopecia areata. Some clones in this sample may be carry-over from other donors' samples. The CDR3 is CASSASGGQGNNEQFF. The CDR3 nucleotides are TGTGCCAGCAGCGCCAGCGGGGGACAGGGTAACAATGAGCAGTTCTTC.